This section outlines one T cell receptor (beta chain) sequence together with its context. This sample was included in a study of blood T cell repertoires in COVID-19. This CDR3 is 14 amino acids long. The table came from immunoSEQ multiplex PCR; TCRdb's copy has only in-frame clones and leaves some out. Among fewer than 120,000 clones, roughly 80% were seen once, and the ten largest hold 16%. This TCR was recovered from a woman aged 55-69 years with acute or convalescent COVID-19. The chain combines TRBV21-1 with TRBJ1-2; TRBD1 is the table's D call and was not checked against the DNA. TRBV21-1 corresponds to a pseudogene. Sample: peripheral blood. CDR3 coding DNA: TGTGGCACCGGGACAAAGATACAAAACTATGGCTACACCTTC. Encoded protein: CGTGTKIQNYGYTF.